The next 5 T cell receptor beta chains were all read from a single sample in a study of tumor-infiltrating lymphocytes in primary liver carcinoma (dated by TCRdb to the late 2010s). RNA from unsorted whole blood was extracted with TRIzol reagent, and germline DNA was obtained with the DNeasy Blood & Tissue kit. Instrument used: Illumina HiSeq 2500. TCRbeta-specific cDNA was reverse-transcribed from about 500 ng total RNA using a constant-region primer and ProtoScript II reverse transcriptase. The TCRbeta libraries were prepared through three rounds of nested multiplex PCR following a slightly modified ARM-PCR procedure. Each of the first two PCR rounds ran for about 9 cycles and used multiplex TRBV1-TRBV30 forward primers together with a Cbeta reverse primer. TCRdb itself trimmed the public reads at Q25 with fastp, ran MiXCR and retained productive beta chains. Rows with a matching CDR3 protein are joined into one entry that keeps the most common DNA and genes. This sample comprises about 180,000 distinct CDR3 sequences, about 60% of them detected only once. 72% of the sample goes to the ten largest clones.

Sequenced input: peripheral blood. The source of these receptors is a middle-aged man with primary liver carcinoma and hepatitis B virus infection.

As to this clonotype: It may be a read error: a sequence one base away is much more abundant. The chain links TRBV11-2 to TRBJ2-7; D is possibly TRBD1 or TRBD2 (5 bases each). The CDR3 is made up of 17 amino acids. V was pared by 1 base and J by 7 bases, with 23 bases between. Germline CDR1 reads SGHAT; CDR2 reads FQNNGV. The CDR3 nucleotides read TGTGCCAGCAGCTTAGTATGGGGGTTAGCGCGAGAACGTGAGCAGTACTTC. Its protein product is CASSLVWGLAREREQYF.

The V gene is TRBV5-6, the J gene TRBJ2-7; TRBD1 matches at 10 bases. The CDR3 runs to 15 residues. The germline V gene has CDR1 SGHDT and CDR2 YYEEEE. The V and J ends lost 2 bases and 4 bases, in that order; junction bases with no gene match: 6. CDR3 protein: CASSLWGTGAYEQYF. CDR3 in DNA: TGTGCCAGCAGCTTATGGGGGACAGGGGCATACGAGCAGTACTTC. The full variable domain, rest sourced from reference TRBV5-6 and TRBJ2-7, is DAGVTQSPTHLIKTRGQQVTLRCSPKSGHDTVSWYQQALGQGPQFIFQYYEEEERQRGNFPDRFSGHQFPNYSSELNVNALLLGDSALYLCASSLWGTGAYEQYFGPGTRLTVT.

This clonotype turned up a few times. V and J are TRBV29-1 and TRBJ1-2; no clear D gene. Germline assignment: CDR1 SQVTM and CDR2 ANQGSEA. V shed 1 base and J shed 2 bases, with 8 bases lying between them. The CDR3 is made up of 13 amino acids. Here the CDR3 DNA reads TGCAGCGTTGAAGGGGCGCAGAACTATGGCTACACCTTC. It specifies CSVEGAQNYGYTF.

The CDR3 protein is CASSYPRQSITLFF. The CDR3 nucleotides read TGTGCCAGCAGTTACCCCCGACAGTCTATCACACTGTTCTTC. The rearrangement uses TRBV28 and TRBJ2-1, with D possibly TRBD1 on 5 matching bases. CDR3 length: 14 amino acids. The V and J ends lost 4 bases and 15 bases respectively, with 22 bases between them. Germline loops: CDR1 MDHEN, CDR2 SYDVKM.

This clonotype was recorded only once. This rearrangement joins TRBV6-5 to TRBJ2-1; 11 bases are shared with TRBD1. This CDR3 has 13 residues. From germline, CDR1 is MNHEY and CDR2 SVGAGI. The ends lost 8 bases at V and 5 bases at J; junction bases unmatched: 2. CDR3 DNA sequence: TGTGCCAGCGGGGGACAGGGGGACAATGAGCAGTTCTTC. Translating it yields CASGGQGDNEQFF.